The next 9 T cell receptor beta chains were all read from a single sample in a study of a mutant IDH1 vaccine in newly diagnosed glioma. For these TCRs, the target antigens are not known. This sample's time point: week 35, safety follow-up. What each vaccine dose contained was 300 ug of mutant IDH1 20-mer peptide, accompanied by topical imiquimod. Data came from immunoSEQ multiplex PCR; TCRdb stores just in-frame clones and leaves some out. Here the sample spans roughly 52,000 clones, 76% being singletons. This specimen was PBMCs, taken from a glioma patient whose treatment included an IDH1 peptide vaccine. The source is a man aged 40-49 years with glioma.

The V and J genes are TRBV6-1 and TRBJ2-3; D ambiguous. In germline, CDR1 is MNHNS, CDR2 SASEGT. The length of the CDR3 is 14 residues. Deletions cut 5 bases from V and 4 bases from J, with 13 bases between. CDR3 region: CASSPKVPPDTQYF. DNA for the CDR3: TGTGCCAGCAGTCCCAAGGTTCCCCCAGATACGCAGTATTTT.

The CDR3 protein is CASSFGGGPYNEQFF. The CDR3 DNA sequence: TGTGCCAGCAGCTTCGGCGGGGGGCCGTACAATGAGCAGTTCTTC. The rearrangement links TRBV5-6 to TRBJ2-1; TRBD2 matches at 8 bases. V trimming: 2 bases; J trimming: 4 bases; junction bases outside the gene matches: 5. The CDR3 has 15 residues. Germline V gene sequence: CDR1 SGHDT, CDR2 YYEEEE. Full variable domain (outside the CDR3, taken from reference TRBV5-6 and TRBJ2-1): DAGVTQSPTHLIKTRGQQVTLRCSPKSGHDTVSWYQQALGQGPQFIFQYYEEEERQRGNFPDRFSGHQFPNYSSELNVNALLLGDSALYLCASSFGGGPYNEQFFGPGTRLTVL.

The chain is built from TRBV7-2 and TRBJ2-6; D uncertain. V lost 5 bases and J lost 3, with 11 bases in between. The CDR3 loop spans 15 amino acids. Germline V lookup: CDR1 SGHTA, CDR2 FQGNSA. The CDR3 sequence is CASSPVLGGANVLTF. Here the CDR3 DNA reads TGTGCCAGCAGCCCGGTCCTGGGTGGGGCCAACGTCCTGACTTTC.

The rearrangement links TRBV5-6 to TRBJ2-1; D uncertain. CDR3 length: 14 residues. The ends were cut back, 2 bases at V and 3 bases at J, with 9 bases in the middle. Germline V lookup: CDR1 SGHDT, CDR2 YYEEEE. CDR3 nucleotide sequence: TGTGCCAGCAGCTTCAATGTGATCTACAATGAGCAGTTCTTC. Translating it yields CASSFNVIYNEQFF.

The rearrangement uses TRBV7-2 and TRBJ1-1; TRBD1 is a possible D gene (5 bases). CDR1 is SGHTA and CDR2 is FQGNSA in the germline V gene. Trimming removed 5 bases from V and 1 base from J, with 11 bases in between. The CDR3 runs to 14 residues. The CDR3 DNA reads TGTGCCAGCAGCATCGACAGAACGAACACTGAAGCTTTCTTT. Its protein is CASSIDRTNTEAFF.

The CDR3 loop is CASSQTPSGRTDTQYF. CDR3 nucleotide sequence: TGTGCCAGCAGCCAAACACCTAGCGGTCGCACAGATACGCAGTATTTT. The chain is built from TRBV7-9 and TRBJ2-3, with 7 bases fitting TRBD2. The germline CDR1 and CDR2 sequences are SEHNR and FQNEAQ (reference sequence). V shed 5 bases and J 1 base; nucleotides not matched to a gene: 9. This CDR3 is 16 amino acids long.

This chain links TRBV6-5 with TRBJ1-5, with TRBD1 matching 8 bases. Trimming cost V 2 bases and J 5 bases; bases outside gene matches: 2. The CDR3 extends over 14 amino acids. Germline assignment: CDR1 MNHEY and CDR2 SVGAGI. CDR3 sequence reads: CASSYRQGHQPQHF. CDR3 DNA sequence: TGTGCCAGCAGTTACCGACAGGGGCATCAGCCCCAGCATTTT.

This chain uses TRBV7-8 with TRBJ2-3, with D possibly TRBD2 on 7 matching bases. Trimming took 6 bases from V and 6 from J, leaving 16 bases between them. The CDR3 spans 14 residues. CDR1 is SGHVS, CDR2 FQNEAQ, per germline. As DNA, the CDR3 is TGTGCCAGCAGGAGGACTAGGGGGGGGGATACGCAGTATTTT. Translating gives CASRRTRGGDTQYF.

The rearrangement uses TRBV27 and TRBJ2-2, with D uncertain. Trimming removed 6 bases at V and 4 bases at J, with 3 bases between. CDR1 is MNHEY, CDR2 SMNVEV, per germline (reference sequence). This CDR3 spans 11 amino acids. This CDR3 is CASRFTGELFF. As DNA, the CDR3 is TGTGCCAGCAGATTCACCGGGGAGCTGTTTTTT.